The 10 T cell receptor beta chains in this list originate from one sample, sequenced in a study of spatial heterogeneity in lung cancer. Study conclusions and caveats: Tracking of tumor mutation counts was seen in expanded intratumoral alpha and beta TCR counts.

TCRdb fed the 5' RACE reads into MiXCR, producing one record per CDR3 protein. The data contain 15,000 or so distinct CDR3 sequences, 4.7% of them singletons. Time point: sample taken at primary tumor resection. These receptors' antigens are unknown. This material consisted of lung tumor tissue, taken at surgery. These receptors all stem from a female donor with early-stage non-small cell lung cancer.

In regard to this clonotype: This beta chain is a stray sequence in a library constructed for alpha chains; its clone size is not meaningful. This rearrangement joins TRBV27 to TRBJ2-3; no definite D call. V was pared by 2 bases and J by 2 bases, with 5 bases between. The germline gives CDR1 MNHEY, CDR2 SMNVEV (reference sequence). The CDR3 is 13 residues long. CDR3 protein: CASSLGNTDTQYF. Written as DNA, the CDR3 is TGTGCCAGCAGTTTAGGAAACACAGATACGCAGTATTTT.

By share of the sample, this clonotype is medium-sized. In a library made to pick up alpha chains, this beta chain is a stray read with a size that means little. The CDR3 spells CSALGQGRETQYF. CDR3 DNA sequence: TGCAGTGCTCTCGGACAGGGACGAGAGACCCAGTACTTC. This chain joins TRBV20-1 and TRBJ2-5; 8 nucleotides match TRBD1. V gave up 5 bases and J gave up 4 bases; unmatched junction bases: 6. In germline, CDR1 is DFQATT, CDR2 SNEGSKA (reference sequence). This CDR3 has 13 residues.

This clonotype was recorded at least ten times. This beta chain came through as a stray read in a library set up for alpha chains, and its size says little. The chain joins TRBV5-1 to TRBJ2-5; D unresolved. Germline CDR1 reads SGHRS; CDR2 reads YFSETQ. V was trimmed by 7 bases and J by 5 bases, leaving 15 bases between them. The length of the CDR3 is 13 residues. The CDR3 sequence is CASHYPKLETQYF. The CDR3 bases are TGCGCCAGCCACTACCCGAAACTGGAGACCCAGTACTTC.

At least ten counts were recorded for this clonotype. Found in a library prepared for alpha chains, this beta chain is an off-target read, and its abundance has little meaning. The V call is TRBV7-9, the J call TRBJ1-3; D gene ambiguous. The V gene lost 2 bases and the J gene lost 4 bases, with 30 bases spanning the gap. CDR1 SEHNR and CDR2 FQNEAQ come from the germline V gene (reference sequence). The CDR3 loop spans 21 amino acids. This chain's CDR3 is CASSLIQGFIYKPSGGNTIYF. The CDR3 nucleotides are TGTGCCAGCAGCTTAATCCAAGGGTTTATCTATAAACCCTCAGGAGGAAACACCATATATTTT.

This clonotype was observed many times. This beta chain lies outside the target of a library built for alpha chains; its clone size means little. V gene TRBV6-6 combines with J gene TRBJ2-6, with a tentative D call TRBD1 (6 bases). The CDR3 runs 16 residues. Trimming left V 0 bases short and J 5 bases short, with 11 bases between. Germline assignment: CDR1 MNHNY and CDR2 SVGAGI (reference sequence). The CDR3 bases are TGTGCCAGCAGTTACTCGACAGGCCGGAGGGCCAACGTCCTGACTTTC. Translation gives CASSYSTGRRANVLTF.

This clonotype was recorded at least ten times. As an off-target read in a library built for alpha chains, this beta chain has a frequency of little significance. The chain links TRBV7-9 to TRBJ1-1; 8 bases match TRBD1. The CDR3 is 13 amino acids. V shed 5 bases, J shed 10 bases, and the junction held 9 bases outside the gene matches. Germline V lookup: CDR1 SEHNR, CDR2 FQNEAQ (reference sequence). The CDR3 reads CASSPLTGDRAFF. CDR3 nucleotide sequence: TGTGCCAGCAGCCCGCTGACAGGGGATAGAGCTTTCTTT.

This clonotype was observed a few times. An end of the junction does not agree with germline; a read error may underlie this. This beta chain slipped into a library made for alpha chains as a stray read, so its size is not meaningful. This chain's CDR3 is CAWSVTLGTSRVIF. The CDR3 coding sequence is TGTGCCTGGAGTGTAACCCTGGGGACTAGCCGGGTCATCTTC. The chain carries TRBV30 and TRBJ2-7; 9 bases map to TRBD2. The germline gives CDR1 GTSNPN, CDR2 SVGIG (reference sequence). The CDR3 contains 14 residues.

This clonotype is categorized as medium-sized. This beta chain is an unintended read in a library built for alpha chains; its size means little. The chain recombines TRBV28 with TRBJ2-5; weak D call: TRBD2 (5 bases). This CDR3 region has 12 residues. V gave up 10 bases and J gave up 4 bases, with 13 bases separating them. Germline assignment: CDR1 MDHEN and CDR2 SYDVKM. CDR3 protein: CATRTPLETQYF. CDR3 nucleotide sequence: TGTGCCACTCGGACTCCCCTAGAGACCCAGTACTTC.

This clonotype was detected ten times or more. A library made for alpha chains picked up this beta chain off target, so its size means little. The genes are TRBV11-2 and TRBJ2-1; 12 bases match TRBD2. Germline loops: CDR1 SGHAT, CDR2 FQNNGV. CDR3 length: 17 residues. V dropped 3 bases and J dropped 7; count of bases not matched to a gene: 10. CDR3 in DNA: TGTGCCAGCAGCTTCCGACTAGCGGGGGAAGGAAGAAATGAGCAGTTCTTC. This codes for CASSFRLAGEGRNEQFF.

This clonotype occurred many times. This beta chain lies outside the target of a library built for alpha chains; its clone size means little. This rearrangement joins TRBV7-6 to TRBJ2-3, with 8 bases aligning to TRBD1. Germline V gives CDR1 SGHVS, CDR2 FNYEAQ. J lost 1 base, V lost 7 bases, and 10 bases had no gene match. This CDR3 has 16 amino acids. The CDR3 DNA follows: TGTGCCAGCACCTTCTTGGGGACAGGAGGCACAGATACGCAGTATTTT. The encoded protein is CASTFLGTGGTDTQYF. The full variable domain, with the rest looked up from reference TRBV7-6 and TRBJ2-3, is GAGVSQSPRYKVTKRGQDVALRCDPISGHVSLYWYRQALGQGPEFLTYFNYEAQQDKSGLPNDRFSAERPEGSISTLTIQRTEQRDSAMYRCASTFLGTGGTDTQYFGPGTRLTVL.